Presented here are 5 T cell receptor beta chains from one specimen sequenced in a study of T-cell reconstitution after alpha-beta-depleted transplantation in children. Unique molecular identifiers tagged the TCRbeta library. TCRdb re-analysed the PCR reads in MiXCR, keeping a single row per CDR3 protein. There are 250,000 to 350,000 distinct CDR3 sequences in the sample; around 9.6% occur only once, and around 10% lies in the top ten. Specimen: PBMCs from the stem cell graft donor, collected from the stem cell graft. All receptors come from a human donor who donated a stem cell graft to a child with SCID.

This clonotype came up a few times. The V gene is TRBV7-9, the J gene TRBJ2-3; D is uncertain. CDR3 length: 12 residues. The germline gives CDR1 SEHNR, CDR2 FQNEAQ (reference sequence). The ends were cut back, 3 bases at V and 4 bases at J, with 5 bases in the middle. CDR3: CASSFKADTQYF. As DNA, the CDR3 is TGTGCCAGCAGCTTTAAGGCAGATACGCAGTATTTT. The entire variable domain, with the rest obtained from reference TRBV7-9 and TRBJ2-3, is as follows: DTGVSQNPRHKITKRGQNVTFRCDPISEHNRLYWYRQTLGQGPEFLTYFQNEAQLEKSRLLSDRFSAERPKGSFSTLEIQRTEQGDSAMYLCASSFKADTQYFGPGTRLTVL.

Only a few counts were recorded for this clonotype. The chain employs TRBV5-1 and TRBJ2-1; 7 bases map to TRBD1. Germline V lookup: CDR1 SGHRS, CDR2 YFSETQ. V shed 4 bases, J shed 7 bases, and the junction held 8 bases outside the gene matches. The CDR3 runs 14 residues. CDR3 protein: CASSPTGARNEQFF. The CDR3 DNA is TGCGCCAGCAGCCCCACAGGGGCCCGGAATGAGCAGTTCTTC.

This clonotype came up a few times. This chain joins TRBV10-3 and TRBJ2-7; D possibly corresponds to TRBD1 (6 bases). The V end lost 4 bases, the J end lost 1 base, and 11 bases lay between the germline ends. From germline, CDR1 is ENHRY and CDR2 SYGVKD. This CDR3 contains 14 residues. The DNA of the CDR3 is TGTGCCATCAGTGTTGCCGGGACATCCTACGAGCAGTACTTC. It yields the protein CAISVAGTSYEQYF.

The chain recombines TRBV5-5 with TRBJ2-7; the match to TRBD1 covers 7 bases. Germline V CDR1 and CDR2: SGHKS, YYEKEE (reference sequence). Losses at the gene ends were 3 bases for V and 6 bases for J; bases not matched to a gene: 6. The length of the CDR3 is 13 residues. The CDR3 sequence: CASSWGQQIEQYF. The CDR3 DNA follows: TGTGCCAGCAGCTGGGGACAGCAGATCGAGCAGTACTTC. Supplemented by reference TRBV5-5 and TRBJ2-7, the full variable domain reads DAGVTQSPTHLIKTRGQQVTLRCSPISGHKSVSWYQQVLGQGPQFIFQYYEKEERGRGNFPDRFSARQFPNYSSELNVNALLLGDSALYLCASSWGQQIEQYFGPGTRLTVT.

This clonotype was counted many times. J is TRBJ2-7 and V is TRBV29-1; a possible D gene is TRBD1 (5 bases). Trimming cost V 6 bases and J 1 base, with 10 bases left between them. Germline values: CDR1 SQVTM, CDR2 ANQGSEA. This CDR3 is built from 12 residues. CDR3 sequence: CSVDDSSYEQYF. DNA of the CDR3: TGCAGCGTGGACGACAGTTCCTACGAGCAGTACTTC.